The entry below describes one T cell receptor beta chain. This clonotype was counted only a few times. Its recognized antigen is unknown. No clone much larger than this one lies a single base away; base qualities are absent. This entry belongs to a study of identical twins (dated by TCRdb to 2016 to 2018). Some background on the complete study: The study deep-sequenced TCR alpha and beta repertoires from monozygotic twins, unrelated adults of various ages and cord blood to test whether fetal clonotypes persist. To rule out contamination, replicate twin experiments were performed at different times with different library preparation protocols.

The library was obtained by 5' RACE. Sequencing used an Illumina HiSeq 2000. A universal primer binding site was introduced by template switching, and a unique molecular identifier was present in the final cDNA, enabling accurate counting of TCR cDNA molecules. Specific primers in the conserved constant-segment region were used to synthesize first-strand cDNA for TCR alpha and beta chains. To control for contamination, each cDNA library was double barcoded with a SMART-Mk sample barcode plus Illumina barcodes. TruSeq adapter sequences and Illumina sample barcodes were added in two successive PCR steps. The TCR alpha and beta cDNA libraries were sequenced on the Illumina HiSeq platform using custom primers. In the original analysis: Raw reads were processed with MiGEC to extract unique molecular identifiers, and MiXCR was used to determine CDR3 positions. For each individual, recombination models were inferred using an EM algorithm with the repgenHMM and IGoR tools. The analysis of shared clonotypes was done with the tcR package in R, with sharing normalized by the product of cloneset sizes. To study raw recombination without the effects of thymic and clonal selection, out-of-frame nonproductive sequences were analyzed. TCRdb handled the public reads itself, with Q25 trimming in fastp and clone calling in MiXCR, and kept productive beta chains. Entries are consolidated by CDR3 protein sequence, retaining the most common genes and DNA. The V and J calls, along with clone size, are taken from TCRdb and not from the paper's own processing. The sample table holds 1.5 million to 2 million distinct CDR3 sequences, of which roughly a third were seen once. Together, the top ten hold more than 0.25% of the sample.

All donors were healthy Caucasians. Study-wide findings and limitations: In monozygotic twins, out-of-frame TCR alpha sharing was systematically underestimated by recombination models, although the models agreed with sharing between unrelated individuals. Compared with coincidental sharing between unrelated individuals, out-of-frame TCR alpha sequences shared between twins had an excess of sequences with low generation probability. Fewer insertions were carried by abundant cord blood beta clonotypes, a similar but weaker trend appeared in young adult naive repertoires, and no such trend appeared in memory repertoires. Because the same donors could not be followed over many years, the conclusions relied on cross-sectional statistical analysis. Zero-insertion analyses could be partly confounded by invariant T cells such as MAIT and iNKT, though diverse VJ usage argued against such confounding for most clonotypes. The excess sharing between twins in beta out-of-frame sequences was weaker because fewer shared sequences reduced the signal-to-noise ratio.

CDR3 length: 15 amino acids, cysteine to phenylalanine. Only the CDR3 part of the read is kept: 45 bases, read in frame from the first base. Based on the germline V gene, the CDR1 and CDR2 sequences are MNHEY and SVGEGT. V is trimmed back by 4 bases and J by 3 bases, and the junction contains 8 bases that no gene match accounts for. Recombination connected TRBV6-2 or TRBV6-3 to TRBJ1-1; the junction holds 7 bases that match TRBD1. Material for sequencing was cord blood. The sequence came from a newborn girl in good health. At the DNA level, the sequence is TGTGCCAGCAGTTCCGCGACAGGGACCTACACTGAAGCTTTCTTT. Its product reads: CASSSATGTYTEAFF.